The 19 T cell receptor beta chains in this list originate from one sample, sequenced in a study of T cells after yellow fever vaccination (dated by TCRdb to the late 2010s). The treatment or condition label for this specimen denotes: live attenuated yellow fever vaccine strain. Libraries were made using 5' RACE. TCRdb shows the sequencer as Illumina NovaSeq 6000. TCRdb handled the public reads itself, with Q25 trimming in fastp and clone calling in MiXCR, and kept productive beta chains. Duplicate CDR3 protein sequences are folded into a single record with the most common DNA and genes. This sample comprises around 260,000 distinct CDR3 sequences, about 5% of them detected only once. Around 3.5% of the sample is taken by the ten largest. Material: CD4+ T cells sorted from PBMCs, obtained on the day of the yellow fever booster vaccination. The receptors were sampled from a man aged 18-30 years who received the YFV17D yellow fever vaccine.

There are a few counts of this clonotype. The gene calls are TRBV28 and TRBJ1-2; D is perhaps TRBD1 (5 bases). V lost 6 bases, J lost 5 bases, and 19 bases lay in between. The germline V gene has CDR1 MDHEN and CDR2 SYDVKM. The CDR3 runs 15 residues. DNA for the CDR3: TGTGCCAGCAGCCTCCCCCCCGGGACCCTGTATGGCTACACCTTC. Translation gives CASSLPPGTLYGYTF.

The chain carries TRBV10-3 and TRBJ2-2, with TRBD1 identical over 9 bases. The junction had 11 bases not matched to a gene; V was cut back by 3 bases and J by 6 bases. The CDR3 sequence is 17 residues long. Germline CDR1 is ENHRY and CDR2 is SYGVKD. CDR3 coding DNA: TGTGCCATCAGTGACACCCTCCCGGGGACAGGGTCCGGGGAGCTGTTTTTT. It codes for CAISDTLPGTGSGELFF.

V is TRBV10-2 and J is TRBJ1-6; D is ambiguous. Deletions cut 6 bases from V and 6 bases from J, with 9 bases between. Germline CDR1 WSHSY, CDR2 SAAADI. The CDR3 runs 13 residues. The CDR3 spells CASSTDINSPLHF. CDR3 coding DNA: TGCGCCAGCAGCACAGATATTAATTCACCCCTCCACTTT.

In DNA form, the CDR3 reads TGCGCCAGCAGCCCGGACAGGGAAGAGGCCGGGGAGCTGTTTTTT. It specifies CASSPDREEAGELFF. The chain combines TRBV5-1 with TRBJ2-2; 8 nucleotides align to TRBD1. The CDR3 sequence is 15 residues long. J was trimmed by 6 bases and V by 4 bases; bases with no gene match: 8. Germline V gene data show CDR1 as SGHRS and CDR2 as YFSETQ.

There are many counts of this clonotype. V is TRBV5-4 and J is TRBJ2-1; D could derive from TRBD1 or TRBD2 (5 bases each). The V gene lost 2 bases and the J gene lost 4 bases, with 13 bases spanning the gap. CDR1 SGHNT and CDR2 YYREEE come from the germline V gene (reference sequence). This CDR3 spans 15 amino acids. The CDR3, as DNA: TGTGCCAGCAGCTTCCGGGACCGGGTATACAATGAGCAGTTCTTC. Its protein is CASSFRDRVYNEQFF.

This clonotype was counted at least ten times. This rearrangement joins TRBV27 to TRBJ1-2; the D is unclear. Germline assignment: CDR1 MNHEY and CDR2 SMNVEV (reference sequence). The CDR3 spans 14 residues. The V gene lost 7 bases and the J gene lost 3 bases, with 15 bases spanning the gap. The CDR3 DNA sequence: TGTGCCAGCACCCCCCGGGCGGCCCACTATGGCTACACCTTC. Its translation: CASTPRAAHYGYTF.

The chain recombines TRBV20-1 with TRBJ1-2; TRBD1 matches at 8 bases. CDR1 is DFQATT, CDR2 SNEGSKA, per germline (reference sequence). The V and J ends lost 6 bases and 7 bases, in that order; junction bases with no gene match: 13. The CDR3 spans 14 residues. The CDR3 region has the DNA TGCAGTGCCCAAGGGCAGGGGGCGTTAAGTGGCTACACCTTC. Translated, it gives CSAQGQGALSGYTF.

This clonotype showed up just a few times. The CDR3 DNA follows: TGCAGTGCTACCAGACGGATACAAGAGACCCAGTACTTC. This codes for CSATRRIQETQYF. The chain recombines TRBV20-1 with TRBJ2-5; D gene uncertain. CDR1 is DFQATT, CDR2 SNEGSKA, per germline (reference sequence). The CDR3 spans 13 residues. With 4 bases removed from V and 2 bases from J, the gap between germline ends came to 11 bases.

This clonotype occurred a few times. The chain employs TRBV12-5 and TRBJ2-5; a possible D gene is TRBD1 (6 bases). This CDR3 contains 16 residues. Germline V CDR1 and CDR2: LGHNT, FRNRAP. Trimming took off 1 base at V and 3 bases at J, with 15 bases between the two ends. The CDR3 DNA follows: TGTGCTAGTGGTTTGGAAACCGGGACAAGAAAAGAGACCCAGTACTTC. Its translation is CASGLETGTRKETQYF.

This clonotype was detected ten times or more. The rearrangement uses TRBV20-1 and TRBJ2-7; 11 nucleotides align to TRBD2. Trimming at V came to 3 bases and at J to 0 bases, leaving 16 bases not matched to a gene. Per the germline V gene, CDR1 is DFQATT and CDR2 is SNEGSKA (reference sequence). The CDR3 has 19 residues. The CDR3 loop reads CSARAPRGTSGRSSYEQYF. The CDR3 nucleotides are TGCAGTGCTAGGGCCCCCAGGGGGACTAGCGGACGAAGCTCCTACGAGCAGTACTTC.

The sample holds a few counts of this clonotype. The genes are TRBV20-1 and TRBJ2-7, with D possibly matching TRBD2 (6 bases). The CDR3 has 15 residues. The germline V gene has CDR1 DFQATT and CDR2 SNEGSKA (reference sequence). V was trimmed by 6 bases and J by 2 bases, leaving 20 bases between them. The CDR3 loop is CSARTGGSLTYEQYV. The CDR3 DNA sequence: TGCAGTGCCAGAACCGGGGGTTCCCTCACCTACGAGCAGTACGTC.

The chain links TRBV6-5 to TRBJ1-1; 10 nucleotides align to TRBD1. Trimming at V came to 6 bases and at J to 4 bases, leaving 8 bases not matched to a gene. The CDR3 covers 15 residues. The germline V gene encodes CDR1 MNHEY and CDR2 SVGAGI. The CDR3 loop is CASSSLTGGGTEAFF. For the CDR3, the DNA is TGTGCCAGCAGCTCTCTGACAGGGGGCGGCACTGAAGCTTTCTTT.

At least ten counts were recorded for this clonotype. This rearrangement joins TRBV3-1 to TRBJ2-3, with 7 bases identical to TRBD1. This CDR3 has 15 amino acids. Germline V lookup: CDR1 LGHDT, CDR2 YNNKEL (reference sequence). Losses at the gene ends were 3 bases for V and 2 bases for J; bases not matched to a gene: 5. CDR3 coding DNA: TGTGCCAGCAGCCAGAGGGGGACAGTCACAGATACGCAGTATTTT. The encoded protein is CASSQRGTVTDTQYF.

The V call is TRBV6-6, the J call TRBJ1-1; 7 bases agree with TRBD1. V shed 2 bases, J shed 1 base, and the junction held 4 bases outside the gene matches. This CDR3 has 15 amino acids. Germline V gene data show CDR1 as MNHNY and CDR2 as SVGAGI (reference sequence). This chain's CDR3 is CASSYAWTGNTEAFF. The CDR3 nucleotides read TGTGCCAGCAGTTACGCCTGGACAGGGAACACTGAAGCTTTCTTT.

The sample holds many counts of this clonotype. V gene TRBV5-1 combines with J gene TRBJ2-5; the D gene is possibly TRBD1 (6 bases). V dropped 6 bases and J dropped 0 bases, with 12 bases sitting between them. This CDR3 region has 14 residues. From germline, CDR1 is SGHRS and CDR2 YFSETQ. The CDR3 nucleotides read TGCGCCAGCAAGACAGGATTGTACCAAGAGACCCAGTACTTC. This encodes CASKTGLYQETQYF.

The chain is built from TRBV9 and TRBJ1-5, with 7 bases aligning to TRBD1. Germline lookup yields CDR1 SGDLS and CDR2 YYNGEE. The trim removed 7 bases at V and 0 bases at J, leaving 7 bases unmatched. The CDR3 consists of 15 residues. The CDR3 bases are TGTGCCAGCGGGCAGGGGGGGAATAGCAATCAGCCCCAGCATTTT. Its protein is CASGQGGNSNQPQHF.

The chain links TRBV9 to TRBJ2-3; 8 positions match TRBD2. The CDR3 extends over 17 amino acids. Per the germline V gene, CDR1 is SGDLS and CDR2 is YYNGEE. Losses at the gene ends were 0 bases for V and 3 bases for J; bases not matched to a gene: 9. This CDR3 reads CASSVDLPGLGTDTQYF. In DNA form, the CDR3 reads TGTGCCAGCAGCGTAGATCTCCCGGGACTAGGAACAGATACGCAGTATTTT. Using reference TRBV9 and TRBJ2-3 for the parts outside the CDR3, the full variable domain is DSGVTQTPKHLITATGQRVTLRCSPRSGDLSVYWYQQSLDQGLQFLIQYYNGEERAKGNILERFSAQQFPDLHSELNLSSLELGDSALYFCASSVDLPGLGTDTQYFGPGTRLTVL.

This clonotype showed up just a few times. DNA for the CDR3: TGTGCCAGCAGCAATGAGGGGAGCTCCTACAATGAGCAGTTCTTC. This encodes CASSNEGSSYNEQFF. This sequence joins TRBV7-2 and TRBJ2-1; D is tentatively TRBD1 or TRBD2 (5 bases each). From germline, CDR1 is SGHTA and CDR2 FQGNSA. The CDR3 has 15 residues. V lost 5 bases and J lost 0, with 11 bases in between.

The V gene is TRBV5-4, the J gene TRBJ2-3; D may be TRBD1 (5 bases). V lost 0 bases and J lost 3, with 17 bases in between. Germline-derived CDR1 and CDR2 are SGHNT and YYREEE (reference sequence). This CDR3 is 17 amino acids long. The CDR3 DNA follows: TGTGCCAGCAGCTTGGGGGGAAGGGGAAGGCCTACAGATACGCAGTATTTT. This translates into CASSLGGRGRPTDTQYF.